This T cell receptor (beta chain) was profiled in a study of graft-versus-host responses after intestinal transplantation. Study-level information: All recipients were given anti-thymocyte globulin induction, and tacrolimus and steroids were then administered for three to four years.

The table came from immunoSEQ multiplex PCR; TCRdb's copy has only in-frame clones and leaves some out. The sample shows 70,000 to 100,000 clones, roughly nine tenths of them seen only once. The length of the CDR3 is 15 residues. The V gene end was trimmed by 4 bases and the J gene end by 2 bases; junction bases not matched to a gene: 3. Germline V lookup: CDR1 LNHNV, CDR2 YYDKDF (reference sequence). Study outcomes and limitations: Recipient marrow held GvH clones, some first seen in ileum or blood.

Points on this clone: Its cognate antigen is unknown.

The chain carries TRBV15 and TRBJ2-5; TRBD2 matches at 11 bases. This sequence originates from a human donor who received an intestinal transplant. The specimen comprised unstimulated CD4+ T cells sorted from spleen or lymph node cells, sampled before intestinal transplant. CDR3 in amino acids: CATSKTSGKQETQYF. The CDR3, as DNA: TGTGCCACCAGCAAGACTAGCGGGAAACAAGAGACCCAGTACTTC. Complete variable domain (other parts from reference TRBV15 and TRBJ2-5): DAMVIQNPRYQVTQFGKPVTLSCSQTLNHNVMYWYQQKSSQAPKLLFHYYDKDFNNEADTPDNFQSRRPNTSFCFLDIRSPGLGDTAMYLCATSKTSGKQETQYFGPGTRLLVL.